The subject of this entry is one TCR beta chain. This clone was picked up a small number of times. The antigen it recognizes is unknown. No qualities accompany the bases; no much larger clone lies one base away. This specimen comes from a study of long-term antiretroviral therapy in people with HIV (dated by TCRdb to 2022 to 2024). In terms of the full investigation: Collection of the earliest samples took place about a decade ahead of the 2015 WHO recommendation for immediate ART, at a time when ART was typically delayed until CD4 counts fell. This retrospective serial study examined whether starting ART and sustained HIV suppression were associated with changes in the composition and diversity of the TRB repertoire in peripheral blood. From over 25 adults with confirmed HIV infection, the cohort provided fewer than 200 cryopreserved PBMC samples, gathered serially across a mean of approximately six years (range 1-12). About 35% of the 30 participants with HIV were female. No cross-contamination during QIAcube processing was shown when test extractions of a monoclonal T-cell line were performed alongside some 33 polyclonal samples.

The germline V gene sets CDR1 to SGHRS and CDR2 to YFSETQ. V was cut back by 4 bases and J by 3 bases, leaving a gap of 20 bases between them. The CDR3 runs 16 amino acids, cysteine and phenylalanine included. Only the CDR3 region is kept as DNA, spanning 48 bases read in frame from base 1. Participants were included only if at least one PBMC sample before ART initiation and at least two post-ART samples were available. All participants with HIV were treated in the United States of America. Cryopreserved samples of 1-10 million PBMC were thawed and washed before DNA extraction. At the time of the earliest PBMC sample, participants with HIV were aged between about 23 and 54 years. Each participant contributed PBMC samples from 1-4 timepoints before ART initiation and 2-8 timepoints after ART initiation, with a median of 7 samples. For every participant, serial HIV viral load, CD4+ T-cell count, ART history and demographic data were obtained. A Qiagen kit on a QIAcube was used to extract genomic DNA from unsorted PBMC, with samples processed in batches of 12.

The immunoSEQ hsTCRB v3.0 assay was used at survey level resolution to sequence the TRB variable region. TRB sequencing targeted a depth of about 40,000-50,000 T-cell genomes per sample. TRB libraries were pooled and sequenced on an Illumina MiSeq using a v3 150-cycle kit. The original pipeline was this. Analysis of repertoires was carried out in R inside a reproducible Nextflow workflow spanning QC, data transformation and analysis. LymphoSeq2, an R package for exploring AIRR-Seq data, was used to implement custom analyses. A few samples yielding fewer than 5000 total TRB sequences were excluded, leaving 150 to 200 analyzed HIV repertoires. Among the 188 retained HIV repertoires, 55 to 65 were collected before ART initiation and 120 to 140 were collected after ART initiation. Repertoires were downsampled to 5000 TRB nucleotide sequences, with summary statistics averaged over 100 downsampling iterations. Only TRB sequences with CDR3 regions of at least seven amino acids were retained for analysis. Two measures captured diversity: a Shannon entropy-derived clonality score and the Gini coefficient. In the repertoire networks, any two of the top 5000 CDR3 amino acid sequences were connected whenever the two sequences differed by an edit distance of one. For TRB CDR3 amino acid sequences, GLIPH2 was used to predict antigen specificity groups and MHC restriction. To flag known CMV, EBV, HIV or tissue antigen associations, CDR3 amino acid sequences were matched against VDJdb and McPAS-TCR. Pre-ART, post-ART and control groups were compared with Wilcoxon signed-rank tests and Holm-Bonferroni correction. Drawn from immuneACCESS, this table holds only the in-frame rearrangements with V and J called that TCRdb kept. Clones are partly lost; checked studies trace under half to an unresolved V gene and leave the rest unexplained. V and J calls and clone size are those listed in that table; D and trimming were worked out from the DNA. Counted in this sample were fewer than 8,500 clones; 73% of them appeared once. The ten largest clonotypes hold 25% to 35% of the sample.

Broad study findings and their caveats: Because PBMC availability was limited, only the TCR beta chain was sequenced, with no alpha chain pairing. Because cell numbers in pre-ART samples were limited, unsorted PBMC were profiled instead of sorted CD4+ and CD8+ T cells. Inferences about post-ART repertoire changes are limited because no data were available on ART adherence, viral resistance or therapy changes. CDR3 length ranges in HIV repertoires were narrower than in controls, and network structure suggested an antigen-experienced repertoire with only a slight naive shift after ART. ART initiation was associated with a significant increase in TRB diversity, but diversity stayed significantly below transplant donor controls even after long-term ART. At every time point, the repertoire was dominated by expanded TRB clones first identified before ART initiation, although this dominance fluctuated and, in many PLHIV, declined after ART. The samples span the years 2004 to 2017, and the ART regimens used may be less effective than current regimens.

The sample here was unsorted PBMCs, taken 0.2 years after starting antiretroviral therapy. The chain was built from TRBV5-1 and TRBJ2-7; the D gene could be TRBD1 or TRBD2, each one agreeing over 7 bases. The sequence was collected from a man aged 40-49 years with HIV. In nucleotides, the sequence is TGCGCCAGCAGCCGCGGGGCCCAGGGGGAGGGCTACGAGCAGTACTTC. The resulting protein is CASSRGAQGEGYEQYF.